These 20 T cell receptor beta chains share one sample of origin, sequenced in a study of blood T cell repertoires in COVID-19. Only in-frame clones appear in the TCRdb table, and some are missing; sequencing was by immunoSEQ multiplex PCR. The data contain about 90,000 clones, 80% of them singletons. Sequenced: peripheral blood. The receptors stem from a woman aged 70 to 79 with acute or convalescent COVID-19.

The chain joins TRBV7-2 to TRBJ1-4; 9 bases are a match to TRBD1. CDR1 is SGHTA, CDR2 FQGNSA, per germline. The CDR3 covers 15 residues. The V gene end was trimmed by 4 bases and the J gene end by 4 bases; junction bases not matched to a gene: 4. The CDR3, as DNA: TGTGCCAGCAGCTCTCCGGGACAGGGTAATGAAAAACTGTTTTTT. Its protein product is CASSSPGQGNEKLFF.

This chain joins TRBV7-2 and TRBJ1-4; no firm D call. This CDR3 is 12 amino acids long. Germline V CDR1 and CDR2: SGHTA, FQGNSA. The germline V and J ends were trimmed by 6 bases and 7 bases, with 9 bases remaining between them. This CDR3 reads CASSSFSEKLFF. In DNA form, the CDR3 reads TGTGCCAGCAGTTCGTTCAGTGAAAAACTGTTTTTT.

The chain is built from TRBV6-2 or TRBV6-3 and TRBJ2-7, with TRBD1 identical over 11 bases. Unmatched junction bases numbered 5, after V lost 0 bases and J lost 4 bases. The germline V gene has CDR1 MNHEY and CDR2 SVGEGT. This CDR3 has 16 amino acids. CDR3 DNA sequence: TGTGCCAGCAGTTACTCCTGGACAGGGGGCTCGTACGAGCAGTACTTC. This encodes CASSYSWTGGSYEQYF.

The chain combines TRBV19 with TRBJ2-2; 12 nucleotides match TRBD1. Germline loops: CDR1 LNHDA, CDR2 SQIVND (reference sequence). With V trimmed by 4 bases and J by 5 bases, 2 bases remained unmatched. CDR3 length equals 15 residues. The CDR3 DNA reads TGTGCCAGTAGTAGGGACAGGGGGCGGACCGGGGAGCTGTTTTTT. Residues: CASSRDRGRTGELFF.

There are a few counts of this clone. This chain uses TRBV19 with TRBJ1-1; D gene unclear. CDR1 LNHDA and CDR2 SQIVND come from the germline V gene (reference sequence). The CDR3 is 15 amino acids. V was shortened by 3 bases and J by 5 bases, with 16 bases between the two germline ends. The CDR3 region is CASSIDGVDYTEAFF. The CDR3 DNA is TGTGCCAGTAGTATCGACGGGGTCGATTATACTGAAGCTTTCTTT.

The chain uses TRBV7-3 and TRBJ2-2; TRBD2 matches 7 bases. The V gene end was trimmed by 0 bases and the J gene end by 0 bases; junction bases not matched to a gene: 1. The CDR3 runs to 16 residues. Per the germline V gene, CDR1 is SGHTA and CDR2 is FQGTGA. For the CDR3, the DNA is TGTGCCAGCAGCTTAACTGGGACTACGAACACCGGGGAGCTGTTTTTT. This encodes CASSLTGTTNTGELFF.

To note about this clone: Relative to the germline gene, one junction end is altered; a read error may explain this. The DNA for the CDR3 is TGTGCCAGCAGCGCCTACTCCGGGTCCTCCGAGCAGTACTTC. Its protein product is CASSAYSGSSEQYF. The V and J genes are TRBV7-6 and TRBJ2-7; D uncertain. CDR1 and CDR2 from the germline V gene are SGHVS and FNYEAQ. This CDR3 is 14 amino acids long.

The chain couples TRBV12-3 or TRBV12-4 to TRBJ1-1, with 8 bases identical to TRBD1. J was trimmed by 8 bases and V by 6 bases; bases with no gene match: 5. CDR3 length equals 12 residues. The CDR3 DNA is TGTGCCAGCAGACTATGGACAGGGGAAGCTTTCTTT. Its protein is CASRLWTGEAFF.

The chain joins TRBV7-2 to TRBJ2-2, with D perhaps TRBD2 (6 bases). The CDR3 is made up of 14 amino acids. The germline V gene encodes CDR1 SGHTA and CDR2 FQGNSA. The ends were cut back, 5 bases at V and 3 bases at J, with 10 bases in the middle. CDR3 in amino acids: CASSRGADTGELFF. In DNA form, the CDR3 reads TGTGCCAGCAGCCGCGGGGCCGACACCGGGGAGCTGTTTTTT.

The chain uses TRBV28 and TRBJ1-3; the D is unclear. In germline, CDR1 is MDHEN, CDR2 SYDVKM. Trimming removed 3 bases from V and 7 bases from J, with 7 bases in between. This CDR3 spans 12 amino acids. CDR3 protein: CASSFRDNTIYF. The DNA of the CDR3 is TGTGCCAGCAGTTTTCGGGATAACACCATATATTTT.

The chain combines TRBV7-9 with TRBJ1-4; a weak D match, TRBD1 (6 bases). There are 15 residues in the CDR3. Germline V CDR1 and CDR2: SEHNR, FQNEAQ (reference sequence). V dropped 1 base and J dropped 8 bases, with 14 bases sitting between them. The chain's CDR3 is CASSLGRGPGEKLFF. The CDR3 DNA is TGTGCCAGCAGCTTAGGGCGGGGGCCCGGGGAAAAACTGTTTTTT. The full variable domain, with the rest looked up from reference TRBV7-9 and TRBJ1-4, is DTGVSQNPRHKITKRGQNVTFRCDPISEHNRLYWYRQTLGQGPEFLTYFQNEAQLEKSRLLSDRFSAERPKGSFSTLEIQRTEQGDSAMYLCASSLGRGPGEKLFFGSGTQLSVL.

The J gene is TRBJ2-5, the V gene TRBV5-6, with TRBD2 identical over 11 bases. The germline V gene encodes CDR1 SGHDT and CDR2 YYEEEE. CDR3 size: 18 residues. The J segment lost 1 base and the V segment lost 4 bases, leaving 12 bases of the junction unmatched. The DNA for the CDR3 is TGTGCCAGCAGCAGAGCTGCCGGGACTAGCGGAGCCCAAGAGACCCAGTACTTC. It is translated as CASSRAAGTSGAQETQYF.

This chain connects TRBV5-1 to TRBJ1-2; TRBD1 is a possible D gene (6 bases). Germline-derived CDR1 and CDR2 are SGHRS and YFSETQ. The CDR3 runs to 13 residues. With 3 bases removed from V and 4 bases from J, the gap between germline ends came to 10 bases. This chain's CDR3 is CASSSTGFYGYTF. The CDR3, as DNA: TGCGCCAGCAGCTCAACAGGGTTCTATGGCTACACCTTC.

The chain joins TRBV19 to TRBJ2-3; 11 positions agree with TRBD2. This CDR3 has 16 amino acids. The trim removed 4 bases at V and 7 bases at J, leaving 10 bases unmatched. Germline-derived CDR1 and CDR2 are LNHDA and SQIVND (reference sequence). CDR3: CASSKGSLAGGHTQYF. Written as DNA, the CDR3 is TGTGCCAGTAGTAAAGGTTCCCTAGCGGGGGGTCATACGCAGTATTTT.

The rearrangement links TRBV29-1 to TRBJ1-2; no clear D. The CDR3 spans 11 residues. The germline gives CDR1 SQVTM, CDR2 ANQGSEA. The ends were cut back, 6 bases at V and 8 bases at J, with 13 bases in the middle. The CDR3 here is CSVHLLGGYTF. Written as DNA, the CDR3 is TGCAGCGTGCATCTTCTCGGGGGCTACACCTTC.

As to this clone: At one of its ends the junction is not consistent with the germline gene, which may arise from a read error. Other DNA sequences in this sample translate to the same CDR3. J is TRBJ1-1 and V is TRBV6-6; 7 bases fit TRBD1. The CDR3 sequence is 15 residues long. Germline values: CDR1 MNHNY, CDR2 SVGAGI (reference sequence). In DNA form, the CDR3 reads TGCGCCAGCAGTTACTCGACAGGGATGAACACTGAAGCTTTCTTT. Translating it yields CASSYSTGMNTEAFF.

J is TRBJ1-2 and V is TRBV6-5; 8 bases map to TRBD1. This CDR3 is built from 14 residues. Germline trimming cut 6 bases from V and 0 bases from J; bases unmatched to any gene: 3. Per germline, CDR1 MNHEY and CDR2 SVGAGI. The CDR3 region is CASRAGGTNYGYTF. CDR3 DNA: TGTGCCAGCAGAGCAGGGGGCACTAACTATGGCTACACCTTC.

The chain carries TRBV3-1 (or the pseudogene TRBV3-2) and TRBJ2-3, with unresolved D. Trimming removed 10 bases at V and 6 bases at J, with 14 bases between. Germline V gene lookup returns CDR1 LGHDT and CDR2 YNNKEL (reference sequence). The CDR3 spans 12 residues. As DNA, the CDR3 is TGTGCCACCGCCAACTCACTGGATACGCAGTATTTT. Translated: CATANSLDTQYF.

This clone appeared a single time. The genes are TRBV5-4 and TRBJ1-2, with TRBD1 identical over 9 bases. The CDR3 loop spans 16 amino acids. The V and J ends lost 4 bases and 0 bases, in that order; junction bases with no gene match: 7. Germline lookup yields CDR1 SGHNT and CDR2 YYREEE (reference sequence). The CDR3 nucleotides are TGTGCCAGCAGCAGGGGACAGGGCCCTACTAACTATGGCTACACCTTC. Translated, it gives CASSRGQGPTNYGYTF.

The chain couples TRBV19 to TRBJ1-5; TRBD1 agrees at 7 bases. Looked up from germline, CDR1 is LNHDA and CDR2 is SQIVND (reference sequence). The CDR3 is made up of 16 amino acids. J was trimmed by 1 base and V by 4 bases; bases with no gene match: 7. CDR3 amino acids: CASSTRQGGSNQPQHF. CDR3 nucleotides: TGTGCCAGTAGTACGCGACAGGGCGGGAGCAATCAGCCCCAGCATTTT.